These T cell receptor beta chains were read from a single sample in a study of T cells in Graves' hyperthyroidism and ophthalmopathy. TCRdb passed the multiplex PCR reads through MiXCR, listing each CDR3 protein once. The sample has 280,000 or so distinct CDR3 sequences, 13% to 15% seen once. The sequencing input was blood. The receptors shown here come from a woman aged 50 to 60 with Graves' hyperthyroidism that later progressed to Graves' ophthalmopathy. CDR3s include the opening cysteine and the closing phenylalanine or tryptophan.

v_call: TRBV18
j_call: TRBJ1-6
cdr3_aa: CASSQRTLDYSPLHF

v_call: TRBV6-1
j_call: TRBJ1-6
cdr3_aa: CASRTWGEGRDSPLHF

v_call: TRBV4-2
j_call: TRBJ2-3
cdr3_aa: CASSQDLEREVQYF

v_call: TRBV10-3
j_call: TRBJ2-6
cdr3_aa: CAISTTRTSELPGANVLTF

v_call: TRBV7-2
j_call: TRBJ2-1
cdr3_aa: CASSQQLAGSSYNEQFF

v_call: TRBV28
j_call: TRBJ2-5
cdr3_aa: CASSLGLETQYF

v_call: TRBV5-5
j_call: TRBJ2-3
cdr3_aa: CASTPRLAGGSGTQYF

v_call: TRBV5-1
j_call: TRBJ2-4
cdr3_aa: CASTPTGETRNIQYF

v_call: TRBV28
j_call: TRBJ1-2
cdr3_aa: CASRGDGYTF

v_call: TRBV5-4
j_call: TRBJ2-1
cdr3_aa: CASSSGLAGARTDEQFF

v_call: TRBV20-1
j_call: TRBJ2-3
cdr3_aa: CSAIARLAGLTDTQYF

v_call: TRBV6-5
j_call: TRBJ2-5
cdr3_aa: CASSYSEEGVSQYF

v_call: TRBV12-3/TRBV12-4
j_call: TRBJ1-2
cdr3_aa: CASTEQGWYGYTF

v_call: TRBV6-1
j_call: TRBJ2-7
cdr3_aa: CASSSQGPTYEQYF

v_call: TRBV27
j_call: TRBJ1-4
cdr3_aa: CASSSDRDRSKLFF

v_call: TRBV12-3/TRBV12-4
j_call: TRBJ2-6
cdr3_aa: CASSPTLLRANVLTF

v_call: TRBV11-3
j_call: TRBJ1-1
cdr3_aa: CASSLQGAKAFF

v_call: TRBV29-1
j_call: TRBJ2-7
cdr3_aa: CSVGVRSYEQYF

v_call: TRBV19
j_call: TRBJ1-2
cdr3_aa: CASRLEGSGGYTF

v_call: TRBV6-5
j_call: TRBJ1-5
cdr3_aa: CASSYYKGSNQPQHF

v_call: TRBV28
j_call: TRBJ1-2
cdr3_aa: CATLLRGATSYGYTF

v_call: TRBV6-1
j_call: TRBJ1-3
cdr3_aa: CATCPSGPRGNTIYF

v_call: TRBV28
j_call: TRBJ2-7
cdr3_aa: CASSRRGAAFEQYF